The 18 T cell receptor beta chains reported below all come from one sample, sequenced in a study of cytomegalovirus exposure and HLA in healthy donors. PCR employed 60 Vbeta and 13 Jbeta primers. Profiling relied on immunoSEQ multiplex PCR, and the TCRdb table lists in-frame clones only, not all of them. The data show 130,000 or so clones, around 84% seen once. Sequencing input: PBMCs. The receptors shown here come from a man between 18 and 35 years old in good health and CMV-seronegative.

The chain uses TRBV10-2 and TRBJ1-5; 9 bases line up with TRBD1. The CDR3 is 15 residues long. The trim removed 7 bases at V and 3 bases at J, leaving 7 bases unmatched. Germline values: CDR1 WSHSY, CDR2 SAAADI. The CDR3 coding sequence is TGCGCCAGCAAAAGGGACAGGGCCTCCAATCAGCCCCAGCATTTT. It codes for CASKRDRASNQPQHF.

The chain has TRBV5-4 and TRBJ2-2; 12 nucleotides line up with TRBD2. Germline trimming cut 1 base from V and 0 bases from J; bases unmatched to any gene: 7. This CDR3 contains 19 residues. Germline V gene sequence: CDR1 SGHNT, CDR2 YYREEE (reference sequence). The CDR3 DNA reads as TGTGCCAGCAGCTTGCCCCCGGGACTAGCGGGTTCGAACACCGGGGAGCTGTTTTTT. Translating it yields CASSLPPGLAGSNTGELFF.

The chain joins TRBV5-1 to TRBJ1-1; D call uncertain. The CDR3 is 16 amino acids. In germline, CDR1 is SGHRS, CDR2 YFSETQ. V was clipped by 6 bases and J by 3 bases, with 21 bases between them. DNA for the CDR3: TGCGCCAGCACTCCTTCGTGGGGAGTTGGGGACACTGAAGCTTTCTTT. Translating gives CASTPSWGVGDTEAFF.

The genes are TRBV7-9 and TRBJ1-3, with D perhaps TRBD1 (5 bases). Trimming removed 4 bases from V and 0 bases from J, with 19 bases in between. CDR3 length: 18 residues. Germline CDR1 reads SEHNR; CDR2 reads FQNEAQ (reference sequence). The CDR3 sequence is CASSSVMGLLSSGNTIYF. In DNA form, the CDR3 reads TGTGCCAGCAGCTCCGTAATGGGACTGCTTTCCTCTGGAAACACCATATATTTT.

CDR3 nucleotide sequence: TGTGCCAGCAGCGTAGCCGGAGCGGGGGGGTTCCGCAATGAGCAGTTCTTC. This gives the protein CASSVAGAGGFRNEQFF. The chain is built from TRBV9 and TRBJ2-1; 10 bases are shared with TRBD2. This CDR3 has 17 amino acids. Trimming cost V 0 bases and J 6 bases; bases outside gene matches: 9. Germline CDR1 SGDLS, CDR2 YYNGEE.

This sequence joins TRBV19 and TRBJ1-2, with D unresolved. V gave up 7 bases and J gave up 3 bases, with 12 bases separating them. CDR1 is LNHDA and CDR2 is SQIVND in the germline V gene (reference sequence). This CDR3 comprises 13 residues. The CDR3 reads CASKVRQDYGYTF. As DNA, the CDR3 is TGTGCCAGTAAGGTCCGGCAGGACTATGGCTACACCTTC.

The V and J genes are TRBV5-4 and TRBJ2-2, with D possibly TRBD1 on 5 matching bases. The length of the CDR3 is 16 residues. V lost 1 base, J lost 1 base, and 11 bases lay in between. Germline CDR1 is SGHNT and CDR2 is YYREEE (reference sequence). The CDR3 here is CASSLRTPVNTGELFF. The CDR3 DNA reads TGTGCCAGCAGCTTGCGGACACCCGTGAACACCGGGGAGCTGTTTTTT.

This chain uses TRBV5-8 with TRBJ1-1; 9 positions agree with TRBD1. The CDR3 is 16 amino acids. V gave up 3 bases and J gave up 1 base; unmatched junction bases: 7. Germline loops: CDR1 SGHTS, CDR2 YDEGEE. CDR3 in DNA: TGTGCCAGCAGCTCCTACAGGGGGCAGAGGAACACTGAAGCTTTCTTT. Translating it yields CASSSYRGQRNTEAFF.

V and J are TRBV10-3 and TRBJ2-7, with TRBD1 matching over 10 bases. J gave up 7 bases and V 10 bases, and 7 bases lay outside the gene matches. The CDR3 sequence is 12 residues long. From germline, CDR1 is ENHRY and CDR2 SYGVKD. CDR3 in amino acids: CATLTGQGEQYF. The CDR3 nucleotides are TGTGCCACCCTCACGGGACAGGGGGAGCAGTACTTC.

The J gene is TRBJ1-1, the V gene TRBV6-5; D may be TRBD1 (5 bases). V lost 0 bases to trimming and J lost 5 bases, with 10 bases between them. From germline, CDR1 is MNHEY and CDR2 SVGAGI. The CDR3 runs to 14 residues. DNA of the CDR3: TGTGCCAGCAGTTACTCGGGGGGTAGTACTGAAGCTTTCTTT. It translates to CASSYSGGSTEAFF.

This clone was seen just once. The chain combines TRBV18 with TRBJ1-1; TRBD1 aligns across 11 bases. The trim removed 6 bases at V and 4 bases at J, leaving 7 bases unmatched. Germline CDR1 KGHSH, CDR2 LQKENI. CDR3 length equals 15 residues. CDR3 coding DNA: TGTGCCAGCTCGCAATGGGGGACAGGGGGCACTGAAGCTTTCTTT. Residues: CASSQWGTGGTEAFF.

CDR3 protein: CASSRQGAPSSYEQYF. In nucleotides, the CDR3 is TGTGCCAGCAGCCGACAGGGGGCTCCTAGCTCCTACGAGCAGTACTTC. The gene calls are TRBV6-6 and TRBJ2-7; 10 bases align to TRBD1. Germline CDR1 is MNHNY and CDR2 is SVGAGI (reference sequence). The length of the CDR3 is 16 residues. J lost 0 bases, V lost 6 bases, and 8 bases had no gene match.

The rearrangement uses TRBV4-2 and TRBJ2-2; 9 nucleotides line up with TRBD1. Trimming cost V 1 base and J 1 base; bases outside gene matches: 19. This CDR3 is 22 amino acids long. Germline lookup yields CDR1 LGHNA and CDR2 YNFKEQ. CDR3 residues: CASSQGPGQGFLNPLNTGELFF. In DNA form, the CDR3 reads TGTGCCAGCAGCCAAGGCCCGGGACAGGGATTTTTGAATCCACTGAACACCGGGGAGCTGTTTTTT.

V and J are TRBV7-6 and TRBJ1-6; a possible D gene is TRBD1 (5 bases). The germline V gene has CDR1 SGHVS and CDR2 FNYEAQ. Trimming removed 2 bases from V and 7 bases from J, with 12 bases in between. This CDR3 is built from 15 residues. The DNA of the CDR3 is TGTGCCAGCAGCTTAAAATTTGGGGGGAATTCACCCCTCCACTTT. It codes for CASSLKFGGNSPLHF.

The table lists this clone with a few counts. The chain recombines TRBV7-2 with TRBJ1-2; 7 bases map to TRBD1. V lost 5 bases, J lost 11 bases, and 5 bases stayed unmatched. Germline V gives CDR1 SGHTA, CDR2 FQGNSA. The CDR3 is 11 amino acids. CDR3 bases: TGTGCCAGCAGCGCCGACAGGGAATACACCTTC. This gives the protein CASSADREYTF.

The J gene is TRBJ2-1, the V gene TRBV7-3, with TRBD2 as a possible D gene (6 bases). The V gene's germline CDR1 is SGHTA and CDR2 FQGTGA. CDR3 length equals 13 residues. V lost 5 bases and J 2 bases, leaving 7 bases between the germline ends. The CDR3 loop is CASSRGAYNEQFF. CDR3 bases: TGTGCCAGCAGCCGCGGGGCCTACAATGAGCAGTTCTTC. The entire variable domain, with the rest obtained from reference TRBV7-3 and TRBJ2-1, is as follows: GAGVSQTPSNKVTEKGKYVELRCDPISGHTALYWYRQSLGQGPEFLIYFQGTGAADDSGLPNDRFFAVRPEGSVSTLKIQRTERGDSAVYLCASSRGAYNEQFFGPGTRLTVL.

The rearrangement links TRBV5-1 to TRBJ1-4; D perhaps matches TRBD1 (6 bases). V lost 4 bases and J 8 bases, leaving 21 bases between the germline ends. The CDR3 is made up of 16 amino acids. Germline CDR1 reads SGHRS; CDR2 reads YFSETQ. CDR3 protein: CASSAPGGGRGEKLFF. Written as DNA, the CDR3 is TGCGCCAGCAGCGCGCCGGGAGGGGGAAGAGGAGAAAAACTGTTTTTT.

CDR3 coding DNA: TGTGCCAGCAGCTTATTAACGACACTAGCGGGGCGGTCCTACGAGCAGTACTTC. Amino acids: CASSLLTTLAGRSYEQYF. The chain joins TRBV7-9 to TRBJ2-7; 10 bases line up with TRBD2. Trimming took 2 bases from V and 1 from J; bases not matched to a gene: 11. There are 18 residues in the CDR3. Germline CDR1 and CDR2: SEHNR and FQNEAQ (reference sequence).